Given below is one T cell receptor beta chain in context. Ten or more counts support this clonotype. It has no known antigen specificity. One base away there is no much larger clone; base qualities are not given. cDNA was synthesized by template-switch 5'RACE using a primer carrying a 10-nucleotide random unique molecular identifier by which each TCR transcript was tagged. Each sequencing run produced over 160 million TCR-beta sequences covering 15-18 subjects. Total RNA was extracted with the RNeasy kit. Using the KAPA Real-time Library Amplification kit, TCR-beta VDJ regions were amplified with primers for the TCR constant region and the 5'RACE anchor. A first PCR added sample indexes and Illumina adaptors, and a second PCR then raised library yield. After Ampure bead purification, the TCR product of roughly 650 bp was size-selected on a 2% E-gel SizeSelection system. Before pooling, library quality was checked on a Bioanalyzer, concentration was measured with Qubit, and libraries were quantified with the Kapa Library Quantification kit. An Illumina HiSeq 2500 was used to sequence the libraries paired-end at 2 x 150 bp. To increase sequence diversity, about 25-31% phiX was spiked into each library pool. The original methods were these. Quality-filtered reads were processed with the UMI-based MiGEC pipeline, and over 75% of raw TCR sequences were removed by the MiGEC pipeline during error correction. IMGT germline references were used for aligning VDJ genes, and each clonotype was defined as a unique CDR3 amino acid sequence together with its V-J genes. Clonal expansion, Shannon diversity and CDR3 relatedness (CalcPairwiseDistances, ClusterSamples) were evaluated with VDJtools, and phylogenetic trees were built with CLCbio workbench. Using coefficient-of-variation modelling across technical triplicates, the study counted a clone as expanded if it had at least 8 unique UMIs. Clones were called with MiXCR by TCRdb after fastp trimmed the public reads at Q25, and only in-frame beta chains were retained. Every CDR3 protein is listed once, alongside the most common genes and DNA of its rows. The V and J calls were not made by the authors but by TCRdb's processing. In all, the sample holds 20,000 to 30,000 distinct CDR3 sequences, and around 14% of those were seen once. The ten largest clones take up 5.5% of the sample.

The sample comes from a study of neurological immune-mediated disorders (dated by TCRdb to the late 2010s). Study-wide context: The study compared peripheral blood TCR-beta repertoires of HTLV-I-associated myelopathy (HAM/TSP) patients, multiple sclerosis patients and healthy controls using UMI-based sequencing. Longitudinal samples, technical triplicates and paired sorted CD4+ and CD8+ T-cell subsets, alongside PBMC samples, were included among the roughly 98 TCR-beta libraries. Technical triplicate libraries were sequenced so that the variability in frequency of each individual clone could be precisely calculated. Of the roughly 68 subjects in the cohort, some 14 were HAM/TSP patients, about 34 were multiple sclerosis patients, and some 20 were healthy controls. The study at large found these results: No identical CDR3 amino acid sequences were found to be shared among expanded clones across subjects, suggesting that TCR-beta repertoires were private in all groups. TCR clonal expansion was highest in HAM/TSP patients and lowest in MS patients, with MS patients falling below even healthy controls.

The time point tag for this specimen amounts to: technical triplicate 1. TCR libraries for sorted subsets were made from roughly 950,000 sorted CD4+ or CD8+ T cells. PBMCs were separated from peripheral blood using Ficoll-Hypaque density gradient centrifugation and then cryopreserved in liquid nitrogen. The study also sequenced paired sorted CD4+ and CD8+ subsets from healthy controls, HAM/TSP patients and MS patients. Looking up the germline V gene (reference sequence) yields CDR1 DFQATT and CDR2 SNEGSKA. The CDR3 sequence holds 11 residues, the cysteine and phenylalanine included. Only CDR3 DNA remains: 33 bases, in frame from the first base. Deletion took 5 bases off V and 0 bases off J, with a span of 2 bases between the germline ends.

The V gene is TRBV20-1 and the J gene is TRBJ2-1; the D gene lacks a confident call. Sequencing input: CD4+ T cells from blood. This receptor was taken from a female donor with HTLV-1-associated myelopathy (HAM/TSP). The CDR3 region: CSAASYNEQFF. Read as DNA, the sequence is TGCAGTGCTGCCTCCTACAATGAGCAGTTCTTC.